The 2 T cell receptor beta chains listed next were all sequenced from one sample in a study of T cell repertoires in aging, cancer and after chemotherapy (dated 2019 in TCRdb). Genomic DNA extracted from peripheral blood, rather than sorted cells or RNA, was used as the source for amplification of TCR beta rearrangements. TCRdb lists the instrument as Illumina MiSeq. Rearranged TRB sequences spanning V, D and J segments were amplified in a multiplex touch-down PCR with a mixed TRB-A/B primer pool. In-frame beta chains were kept once TCRdb had trimmed the public reads at Q25 with fastp and called clones with MiXCR. For every CDR3 protein sequence, its rows merge into one entry that carries the most common genes and DNA. The sample profile shows some 3,800 distinct CDR3 sequences; roughly 29% of them were found once. In total, the top ten clones hold roughly 22% of the sample. Sequencing was performed on blood. These TCRs come from a human donor with a solid tumor.

The chain couples TRBV20-1 to TRBJ2-3; D is ambiguous. V was pared by 6 bases and J by 0 bases, with 10 bases between. CDR1 is DFQATT and CDR2 is SNEGSKA in the germline V gene (reference sequence). This CDR3 comprises 13 residues. CDR3 bases: TGCAGTGCCCAGTCTACTAGCACAGATACGCAGTATTTT. This gives the protein CSAQSTSTDTQYF.

V is TRBV14 and J is TRBJ1-2; the D is unclear. Germline V CDR1 and CDR2: SGHDN, FVKESK. This CDR3 has 13 residues. Trimming took 4 bases from V and 8 from J, leaving 14 bases between them. The CDR3 sequence is CASSPLGVGGYTF. The CDR3 region has the DNA TGTGCCAGCAGCCCCCTCGGGGTCGGGGGCTACACCTTC.